Given below is one T cell receptor beta chain in context. This clonotype came up many times. Its antigen is currently not known. Base qualities were left out, and no much larger clone turns up one base away. Sequencer: Illumina HiSeq 1500. TCRdb reran the public reads through fastp at Q25 and MiXCR, keeping productive beta chains. Records with the same CDR3 protein are collapsed into one entry carrying the most frequent genes and DNA. The sample table shows 200,000 to 300,000 distinct CDR3 sequences, and around 8.7% are seen once. About 14% of the sample is held by the ten biggest clonotypes. This entry belongs to a study of T cell repertoires in cytomegalovirus infection (dated by TCRdb to about 2019). A note on the overall study: Donor HLA type was relevant to the analysis, because carriage of CMV infection together with the matching HLA type was indicated by public TCR beta signatures.

Measured from the cysteine to the phenylalanine, the CDR3 is 17 residues long. The sequence is cut down to CDR3 DNA, 51 bases in frame from base 1. CDR1 and CDR2 are drawn from the germline V gene (reference sequence): LNHDA, SQIVND. For this chain, trimming is 5 bases at the V end and 1 base at the J end, and the number of junction bases without a gene match is 11. The research as a whole found: Cumulative frequency of public TCR beta family members discriminated carriers of CMV infection plus the relevant HLA type in this cohort and an independent approximately 340-donor cohort. The ex vivo response was dominated by HLA-C-restricted CMV-specific TCR beta clonotypes, which also provided the single most frequent clonotype in two of eight donors.

The origin of this receptor is a human donor in good health (CMV status not recorded). Some clones in this sample may be carry-over from other donors' samples. Material for sequencing was PBMCs. The chain is made from TRBV19 and TRBJ1-2; 9 bases in the junction line up with TRBD1. The CDR3 in this case is CASSPPGQGALNYGYTF. The nucleotide sequence reads TGTGCCAGTAGTCCCCCGGGACAGGGTGCCCTTAACTATGGCTACACCTTC.